The 11 T cell receptor beta chains given below trace back to one sample, sequenced in a study of blood T cell repertoires in COVID-19. Repertoires were generated with immunoSEQ multiplex PCR, while TCRdb's copy carries only in-frame clones and drops some. The sample comprises around 150,000 clones, about four fifths of which are singletons, and 11% to 15% rests with the top ten. The sequenced sample consisted of peripheral blood. The receptors here all came from a woman at least 80 years old with acute or convalescent COVID-19.

V and J are TRBV27 and TRBJ1-1; D may be TRBD1 (6 bases). The germline V and J ends were trimmed by 11 bases and 3 bases, with 16 bases remaining between them. CDR3 length: 13 amino acids. CDR1 and CDR2 from the germline V gene are MNHEY and SMNVEV (reference sequence). The CDR3 region has the DNA TGTGCCTCCAGGGGCTGGGGTGACACTGAAGCTTTCTTT. It specifies CASRGWGDTEAFF.

This clone showed up just a few times. This sequence joins TRBV19 and TRBJ2-5; 7 nucleotides line up with TRBD2. Germline CDR1 is LNHDA and CDR2 is SQIVND (reference sequence). This CDR3 spans 17 amino acids. V lost 5 bases and J lost 4; bases outside the gene matches: 16. CDR3 DNA sequence: TGTGCCAGTAGTCCGAATCCCCTATCCTGGGGGGGAGAGACCCAGTACTTC. Translation: CASSPNPLSWGGETQYF.

This clone has only a few counts. J is TRBJ1-2 and V is TRBV6-2 or TRBV6-3; 8 positions agree with TRBD1. The V gene's germline CDR1 is MNHEY and CDR2 SVGEGT. After removal of 5 bases from V and 1 base from J, the junction contained 6 bases not matched to a gene. This CDR3 has 15 residues. CDR3 nucleotide sequence: TGTGCCAGCAGTCAAGGACAGGGACTTAACTATGGCTACACCTTC. This sequence encodes CASSQGQGLNYGYTF.

This rearrangement joins TRBV27 to TRBJ2-2, with TRBD1 matching 7 bases. The CDR3 is 14 amino acids. Trimming removed 5 bases from V and 4 bases from J; junction bases left unmatched: 4. Germline CDR1 and CDR2: MNHEY and SMNVEV (reference sequence). CDR3 nucleotides: TGTGCCAGCAGTAGGGACAGACCCACCGGGGAGCTGTTTTTT. It is translated as CASSRDRPTGELFF.

Remarks on this clone: The same CDR3 is also encoded by other DNA sequences in this sample. The genes are TRBV5-8 and TRBJ2-5, with 13 nucleotides matching TRBD2. The CDR3 spans 15 residues. Germline CDR1 SGHTS, CDR2 YDEGEE. V was pared by 3 bases and J by 4 bases, with 3 bases of the junction left unmatched. This CDR3 is CASSSRLAGGETQYF. CDR3 nucleotides: TGTGCCAGCAGCTCAAGACTAGCGGGAGGAGAGACCCAGTACTTC.

This rearrangement joins TRBV5-6 to TRBJ1-2; no definite D call. V lost 1 base and J 5 bases, leaving 18 bases between the germline ends. Germline CDR1 is SGHDT and CDR2 is YYEEEE. The CDR3 has 16 amino acids. The CDR3 sequence: CASSLTVSSGKYGYTF. The CDR3 DNA sequence: TGTGCCAGCAGCTTGACAGTATCTTCCGGAAAGTATGGCTACACCTTC. The whole variable domain, filled in from reference TRBV5-6 and TRBJ1-2, reads DAGVTQSPTHLIKTRGQQVTLRCSPKSGHDTVSWYQQALGQGPQFIFQYYEEEERQRGNFPDRFSGHQFPNYSSELNVNALLLGDSALYLCASSLTVSSGKYGYTFGSGTRLTVV.

V is TRBV5-4 and J is TRBJ1-2; D is undetermined. Trimming shortened V by 4 bases and J by 7 bases, and 17 bases separated the two germline ends. Germline CDR1 SGHNT, CDR2 YYREEE (reference sequence). CDR3 length equals 14 residues. The CDR3 DNA reads as TGTGCCAGCAGCGCCGCCGGCGGAGTTCGTGGCTACACCTTC. Protein product: CASSAAGGVRGYTF.

This clone was found once. The chain links TRBV6-5 to TRBJ2-3; D is possibly TRBD1 (6 bases). The V end was cut by 6 bases, the J end by 0 bases, with 7 bases between. Looked up from germline, CDR1 is MNHEY and CDR2 is SVGAGI. The CDR3 is 13 residues long. CDR3 nucleotides: TGTGCCAGCAGGGACAGTAGCACAGATACGCAGTATTTT. Translated, it gives CASRDSSTDTQYF.

The chain uses TRBV19 and TRBJ2-2; 8 bases map to TRBD2. Germline loops: CDR1 LNHDA, CDR2 SQIVND (reference sequence). The V gene end was trimmed by 2 bases and the J gene end by 4 bases; junction bases not matched to a gene: 12. CDR3 length: 18 amino acids. The CDR3 sequence is CASSIIPGLAQGTGELFF. In DNA form, the CDR3 reads TGTGCCAGTAGTATAATACCCGGACTAGCACAGGGCACCGGGGAGCTGTTTTTT.

The chain is built from TRBV5-1 and TRBJ1-1; TRBD1 matches at 11 bases. Per the germline V gene, CDR1 is SGHRS and CDR2 is YFSETQ. Germline trimming cut 2 bases from V and 6 bases from J; bases unmatched to any gene: 6. The CDR3 runs 15 residues. For the CDR3, the DNA is TGCGCCAGCAGCTTACCTCCGGGACAGGGGGCTGAAGCTTTCTTT. Its translation is CASSLPPGQGAEAFF.

The J gene is TRBJ1-1, the V gene TRBV7-2, with 8 bases identical to TRBD1. Germline CDR1 is SGHTA and CDR2 is FQGNSA. V lost 1 base, J lost 1 base, and 2 bases stayed unmatched. The CDR3 length is 15 residues. CDR3 region: CASSLGGTGNTEAFF. The DNA of the CDR3 is TGTGCCAGCAGCTTAGGGGGGACAGGGAACACTGAAGCTTTCTTT.